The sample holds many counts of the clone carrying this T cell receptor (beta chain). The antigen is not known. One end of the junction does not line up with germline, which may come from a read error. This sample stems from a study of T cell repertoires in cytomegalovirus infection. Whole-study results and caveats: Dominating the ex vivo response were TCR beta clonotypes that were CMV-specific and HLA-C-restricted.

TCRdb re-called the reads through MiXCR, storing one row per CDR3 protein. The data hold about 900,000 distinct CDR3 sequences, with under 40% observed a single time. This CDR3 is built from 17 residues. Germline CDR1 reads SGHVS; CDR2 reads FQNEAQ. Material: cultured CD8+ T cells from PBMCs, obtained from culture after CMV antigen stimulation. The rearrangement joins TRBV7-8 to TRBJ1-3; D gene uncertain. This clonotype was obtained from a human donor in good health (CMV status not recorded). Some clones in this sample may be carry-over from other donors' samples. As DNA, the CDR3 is TGTGCCAGCAGCTTAGGGTTACAGAAGGTTGCTGGTAACACCATATATTTT. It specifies CASSLGLQKVAGNTIYF.